This entry lists 32 T cell receptor beta chains sequenced from one sample in a study of blood T cell repertoires in COVID-19. Repertoires were generated with immunoSEQ multiplex PCR, while TCRdb's copy carries only in-frame clones and drops some. The table shows roughly 49,000 clones, with more than 75% occurring only once. Sequenced: peripheral blood. The origin of the receptors is a man aged 50 to 59 with active COVID-19.

The V gene is TRBV29-1, the J gene TRBJ2-1; tentatively, D is TRBD1 (5 bases). This CDR3 is built from 14 residues. The germline V gene encodes CDR1 SQVTM and CDR2 ANQGSEA. V was clipped by 4 bases and J by 7 bases, with 17 bases between them. The CDR3 reads CSVGVGGARNEQFF. CDR3 bases: TGCAGCGTTGGGGTGGGTGGGGCCCGTAATGAGCAGTTCTTC.

This chain uses TRBV15 with TRBJ2-5; TRBD2 might be the D (5 bases). This CDR3 is built from 15 residues. V dropped 2 bases and J dropped 0 bases, with 10 bases sitting between them. CDR1 LNHNV and CDR2 YYDKDF come from the germline V gene (reference sequence). CDR3 coding DNA: TGTGCCACCAGCAGATCGGACGGGAACCAAGAGACCCAGTACTTC. It is translated as CATSRSDGNQETQYF. Looking up the rest from reference TRBV15 and TRBJ2-5 gives the full variable domain: DAMVIQNPRYQVTQFGKPVTLSCSQTLNHNVMYWYQQKSSQAPKLLFHYYDKDFNNEADTPDNFQSRRPNTSFCFLDIRSPGLGDTAMYLCATSRSDGNQETQYFGPGTRLLVL.

V gene TRBV6-1 combines with J gene TRBJ2-5; 9 bases line up with TRBD1. The CDR3 is 16 residues long. From germline, CDR1 is MNHNS and CDR2 SASEGT. The V and J ends lost 2 bases and 0 bases, in that order; junction bases with no gene match: 4. The CDR3 region is CASSELTGGDQETQYF. The CDR3, as DNA: TGTGCCAGCAGTGAACTGACAGGGGGGGACCAAGAGACCCAGTACTTC.

The V and J genes are TRBV4-2 and TRBJ2-7, with 8 bases matching TRBD1. Per the germline V gene, CDR1 is LGHNA and CDR2 is YNFKEQ. The CDR3 loop spans 13 amino acids. Trimming cost V 4 bases and J 5 bases; bases outside gene matches: 4. The CDR3 bases are TGTGCCAGCAGCCCAGGGACAGGCCACGAGCAGTACTTC. This translates into CASSPGTGHEQYF.

The chain has TRBV12-3 or TRBV12-4 and TRBJ2-2; unclear D gene. The length of the CDR3 is 12 residues. Trimming removed 7 bases from V and 2 bases from J, with 5 bases in between. The CDR3 protein is CASNINTGELFF. The DNA of the CDR3 is TGTGCCAGCAACATCAACACCGGGGAGCTGTTTTTT.

The chain employs TRBV30 and TRBJ2-2; TRBD1 matches 7 bases. Germline loops: CDR1 GTSNPN, CDR2 SVGIG (reference sequence). V gave up 4 bases and J gave up 3 bases; unmatched junction bases: 5. The CDR3 spans 14 residues. The CDR3, as DNA: TGTGCCTGGAACAGGGGAAAGGACACCGGGGAGCTGTTTTTT. Protein product: CAWNRGKDTGELFF. The whole variable domain, remainder taken from reference TRBV30 and TRBJ2-2, is SQTIHQWPATLVQPVGSPLSLECTVEGTSNPNLYWYRQAAGRGLQLLFYSVGIGQISSEVPQNLSASRPQDRQFILSSKKLLLSDSGFYLCAWNRGKDTGELFFGEGSRLTVL.

This clone appeared a few times. The genes are TRBV3-1 (or the pseudogene TRBV3-2) and TRBJ2-3, with 8 nucleotides matching TRBD2. CDR3 length: 16 amino acids. In germline, CDR1 is LGHDT, CDR2 YNNKEL (reference sequence). After removal of 3 bases from V and 1 base from J, the junction contained 6 bases not matched to a gene. CDR3 region: CASSHHQAGGTDTQYF. The CDR3 nucleotides are TGTGCCAGCAGCCACCATCAAGCGGGGGGCACAGATACGCAGTATTTT.

The chain recombines TRBV5-6 with TRBJ2-5; possibly TRBD1 for D (6 bases). Trimming left V 2 bases short and J 4 bases short, with 9 bases between. Germline CDR1 and CDR2: SGHDT and YYEEEE. CDR3 length: 13 residues. Here the CDR3 reads CASSLAGAETQYF. CDR3 coding DNA: TGTGCCAGCAGCTTAGCAGGGGCAGAGACCCAGTACTTC.

The gene calls are TRBV6-5 and TRBJ1-2, with D possibly being TRBD1 (5 bases). The germline V gene has CDR1 MNHEY and CDR2 SVGAGI. The CDR3 contains 12 residues. Trimming left V 0 bases short and J 6 bases short, with 5 bases between. CDR3 amino acids: CASSYSGDGYTF. The DNA for the CDR3 is TGTGCCAGCAGTTACTCAGGGGATGGCTACACCTTC.

The chain recombines TRBV12-5 with TRBJ2-7, with 8 positions matching TRBD1. CDR3 length: 13 amino acids. Germline trimming cut 7 bases from V and 5 bases from J; bases unmatched to any gene: 7. Germline V gene sequence: CDR1 LGHNT, CDR2 FRNRAP. DNA for the CDR3: TGTGCTAGTGACCTGACAGGGGCCCACGAGCAGTACTTC. It is translated as CASDLTGAHEQYF.

The chain links TRBV7-8 to TRBJ1-2, with D perhaps matching TRBD1 (6 bases). From germline, CDR1 is SGHVS and CDR2 FQNEAQ. The CDR3 length is 14 residues. V lost 5 bases and J 4 bases, leaving 14 bases between the germline ends. The chain's CDR3 is CASSRTAGAYGYTF. DNA of the CDR3: TGTGCCAGCAGCCGCACAGCGGGGGCCTATGGCTACACCTTC.

V is TRBV18 and J is TRBJ2-1; 12 nucleotides line up with TRBD2. The CDR3 has 18 residues. V shed 0 bases and J 2 bases; nucleotides not matched to a gene: 5. CDR1 is KGHSH, CDR2 LQKENI, per germline. In nucleotides, the CDR3 is TGTGCCAGCTCACCACCGGGAACTAGCGGGAGGACCTACAATGAGCAGTTCTTC. Its translation is CASSPPGTSGRTYNEQFF. Full variable domain (missing parts from reference TRBV18 and TRBJ2-1): NAGVMQNPRHLVRRRGQEARLRCSPMKGHSHVYWYRQLPEEGLKFMVYLQKENIIDESGMPKERFSAEFPKEGPSILRIQQVVRGDSAAYFCASSPPGTSGRTYNEQFFGPGTRLTVL.

This chain uses TRBV5-4 with TRBJ2-6; possibly TRBD1 for D (5 bases). The CDR3 totals 15 residues. Trimming shortened V by 5 bases and J by 1 base, and 10 bases separated the two germline ends. Per germline, CDR1 SGHNT and CDR2 YYREEE (reference sequence). CDR3 in DNA: TGTGCCAGCAGGCCAGGGCTGTCTGGGGCCAACGTCCTGACTTTC. It translates to CASRPGLSGANVLTF.

J is TRBJ1-3 and V is TRBV5-8; D remains ambiguous. CDR1 and CDR2 (germline): SGHTS, YDEGEE. The CDR3 is made up of 14 amino acids. V was trimmed by 2 bases and J by 4 bases, leaving 10 bases between them. The CDR3 reads CASSFGGPGNTIYF. As DNA, the CDR3 is TGTGCCAGCAGCTTCGGAGGGCCCGGAAACACCATATATTTT.

V and J are TRBV7-2 and TRBJ1-6; TRBD1 aligns across 8 bases. This CDR3 has 17 residues. V was pared by 4 bases and J by 9 bases, with 14 bases of the junction left unmatched. Germline-derived CDR1 and CDR2 are SGHTA and FQGNSA. In nucleotides, the CDR3 is TGTGCCAGCAGCTCGCCGGGGACAGGTGGATTTAGTTCACCCCTCCACTTT. It translates to CASSSPGTGGFSSPLHF. Using reference TRBV7-2 and TRBJ1-6 for the parts outside the CDR3, the full variable domain is GAGVSQSPSNKVTEKGKDVELRCDPISGHTALYWYRQSLGQGLEFLIYFQGNSAPDKSGLPSDRFSAERTGGSVSTLTIQRTQQEDSAVYLCASSSPGTGGFSSPLHFGNGTRLTVT.

Turning to this clone: Within the sample, other DNA sequences also encode this same CDR3. V and J are TRBV11-2 and TRBJ1-6; 11 bases are shared with TRBD1. The germline gives CDR1 SGHAT, CDR2 FQNNGV. There are 13 residues in the CDR3. V trimming: 6 bases; J trimming: 11 bases; junction bases outside the gene matches: 3. The CDR3 sequence is CASSSGQGAPLHF. For the CDR3, the DNA is TGTGCCAGCAGTTCGGGACAGGGGGCACCCCTCCACTTT.

The chain has TRBV29-1 and TRBJ2-5; TRBD1 agrees at 9 bases. Germline V CDR1 and CDR2: SQVTM, ANQGSEA. V lost 6 bases, J lost 4 bases, and 0 bases stayed unmatched. The CDR3 totals 11 residues. CDR3: CSVQGAETQYF. The CDR3 nucleotides are TGCAGCGTACAGGGGGCAGAGACCCAGTACTTC.

The CDR3 sequence is CASSPTRSGNTIYF. The CDR3 DNA reads TGTGCCAGCAGCCCCACACGCTCTGGAAACACCATATATTTT. This chain connects TRBV7-2 to TRBJ1-3; D uncertain. Looked up from germline, CDR1 is SGHTA and CDR2 is FQGNSA. The CDR3 sequence is 14 residues long. V lost 5 bases and J lost 0, with 8 bases in between.

This chain uses TRBV5-4 with TRBJ2-2, with D perhaps TRBD1 (6 bases). There are 14 residues in the CDR3. V was shortened by 4 bases and J by 5 bases, with 12 bases between the two germline ends. The germline V gene has CDR1 SGHNT and CDR2 YYREEE (reference sequence). The CDR3 region is CASSTGQITGELFF. The CDR3 coding sequence is TGTGCCAGCAGCACTGGACAGATTACCGGGGAGCTGTTTTTT.

This rearrangement joins TRBV5-1 to TRBJ1-6, with 8 bases fitting TRBD1. This CDR3 region has 15 residues. Germline CDR1 SGHRS, CDR2 YFSETQ. V shed 5 bases and J 15 bases; nucleotides not matched to a gene: 16. The CDR3 DNA is TGCGCCAGCAGACCAACCGGGACAGGAATGACCAACCTCCACTTT. Translating gives CASRPTGTGMTNLHF.

V and J are TRBV2 and TRBJ2-5; D perhaps matches TRBD1 (5 bases). V lost 4 bases and J 3 bases, leaving 15 bases between the germline ends. This CDR3 spans 15 amino acids. Germline CDR1 and CDR2: SNHLY and FYNNEI. The CDR3 DNA reads TGTGCCAGCAGTGCTCAAGGGGCGCTCGAAGAGACCCAGTACTTC. Translating it yields CASSAQGALEETQYF.

In DNA, the CDR3 is TGTGCCAGCAGTTTCGGGCTAGCGGGAACAGATACGCAGTATTTT. Amino acid sequence: CASSFGLAGTDTQYF. The rearrangement links TRBV6-5 to TRBJ2-3; 9 nucleotides match TRBD2. Per the germline V gene, CDR1 is MNHEY and CDR2 is SVGAGI. J gave up 3 bases and V 4 bases, and 5 bases lay outside the gene matches. The CDR3 loop spans 15 amino acids.

Here the CDR3 DNA reads TGTGCCAGCAGTCCCCGGTACACTAGGACTGAAGCTTTCTTT. Encoded protein: CASSPRYTRTEAFF. This chain links TRBV6-2 or TRBV6-3 with TRBJ1-1; no clear D gene. CDR1 MNHEY and CDR2 SVGEGT come from the germline V gene. The V gene lost 5 bases and the J gene lost 5 bases, with 15 bases spanning the gap. The CDR3 consists of 14 residues.

This clone was seen a single time. This chain joins TRBV5-1 and TRBJ1-2; unclear D gene. The CDR3 length is 14 residues. Germline values: CDR1 SGHRS, CDR2 YFSETQ. V was shortened by 0 bases and J by 2 bases, with 8 bases between the two germline ends. As DNA, the CDR3 is TGCGCCAGCAGCTTGGCTCCCGGGAACTATGGCTACACCTTC. Its translation is CASSLAPGNYGYTF.

V gene TRBV10-3 combines with J gene TRBJ2-5, with 12 bases aligning to TRBD2. This CDR3 region has 15 residues. CDR1 ENHRY and CDR2 SYGVKD come from the germline V gene. V was pared by 7 bases and J by 5 bases, with 8 bases of the junction left unmatched. DNA of the CDR3: TGTGCCATCATGTCTAGCGGGAGGGCCGGGGAGACCCAGTACTTC. Residues: CAIMSSGRAGETQYF.

The table lists this clone with a count of one. This rearrangement joins TRBV5-1 to TRBJ2-1; D not certain. CDR1 is SGHRS and CDR2 is YFSETQ in the germline V gene. V shed 5 bases and J shed 8 bases, with 11 bases lying between them. The CDR3 has 12 amino acids. The CDR3 DNA sequence: TGCGCCAGCAGTTCTGGCCGGGATGAGCAGTTCTTC. It translates to CASSSGRDEQFF.

The chain links TRBV28 to TRBJ2-6; D ambiguous. The CDR3 spans 16 residues. CDR1 is MDHEN, CDR2 SYDVKM, per germline. The V gene lost 4 bases and the J gene lost 4 bases, with 14 bases spanning the gap. The CDR3 region is CASSSSTQTGANVLTF. The CDR3, as DNA: TGTGCCAGCAGTTCCTCCACCCAAACAGGGGCCAACGTCCTGACTTTC.

The chain joins TRBV4-2 to TRBJ2-1; a possible D gene is TRBD2 (6 bases). The CDR3 is 18 residues long. V lost 0 bases, J lost 0 bases, and 15 bases lay in between. CDR1 and CDR2 from the germline V gene are LGHNA and YNFKEQ. CDR3 nucleotides: TGTGCCAGCAGCCAAGATCTGACTAGGTCGAGCTCCTACAATGAGCAGTTCTTC. The encoded protein is CASSQDLTRSSSYNEQFF.

A single count supports this clone. The V and J genes are TRBV11-3 and TRBJ2-2; weak D call: TRBD1 (6 bases). The CDR3 has 14 residues. CDR1 and CDR2 from the germline V gene are SGHNT and YENEEA. V was shortened by 4 bases and J by 7 bases, with 13 bases between the two germline ends. The CDR3 is CASSSHRDGGELFF. CDR3 nucleotides: TGTGCCAGCAGCTCACACAGGGACGGCGGGGAGCTGTTTTTT. The full variable domain, completed using reference TRBV11-3 and TRBJ2-2, is EAGVVQSPRYKIIEKKQPVAFWCNPISGHNTLYWYLQNLGQGPELLIRYENEEAVDDSQLPKDRFSAERLKGVDSTLKIQPAELGDSAVYLCASSSHRDGGELFFGEGSRLTVL.

The chain combines TRBV19 with TRBJ2-1; maybe TRBD2 (5 bases). This CDR3 comprises 14 residues. The ends were cut back, 6 bases at V and 7 bases at J, with 16 bases in the middle. CDR1 is LNHDA, CDR2 SQIVND, per germline (reference sequence). As DNA, the CDR3 is TGTGCCAGTAGCCGGGGATGGGAAGAAAATGAGCAGTTCTTC. This encodes CASSRGWEENEQFF. The full variable domain, in which reference TRBV19 and TRBJ2-1 provide the parts outside the CDR3, is DGGITQSPKYLFRKEGQNVTLSCEQNLNHDAMYWYRQDPGQGLRLIYYSQIVNDFQKGDIAEGYSVSREKKESFPLTVTSAQKNPTAFYLCASSRGWEENEQFFGPGTRLTVL.

This clone was detected a few times. This rearrangement joins TRBV6-2 or TRBV6-3 to TRBJ1-1; D uncertain. The V and J ends lost 2 bases and 2 bases respectively, with 6 bases between them. Germline loops: CDR1 MNHEY, CDR2 SVGEGT. CDR3 length: 13 residues. CDR3 DNA: TGTGCCAGCAGTTACGCAGTTAACACTGAAGCTTTCTTT. Protein: CASSYAVNTEAFF.

This chain uses TRBV18 with TRBJ1-5; 7 nucleotides align to TRBD1. This CDR3 has 14 residues. V lost 3 bases and J lost 5; bases outside the gene matches: 4. The V gene's germline CDR1 is KGHSH and CDR2 LQKENI. DNA for the CDR3: TGTGCCAGCTCACCGACAGGGTCCGATCAGCCCCAGCATTTT. Translating gives CASSPTGSDQPQHF.